This entry lists 32 T cell receptor beta chains sequenced from one sample in a study of T cells in Graves' hyperthyroidism and ophthalmopathy. The CDR3 regions of TCR beta were amplified from RNA transcripts. RT-PCR in the first round (using the HTBI primer set) targeted the TCR CDR3. Using its own MiXCR run on the multiplex PCR reads, TCRdb lists one record per CDR3 protein. The repertoire holds a few hundred thousand distinct CDR3 sequences, approximately 14% seen once, with roughly a quarter in the top ten. Input material: blood. The receptors stem from a young woman with Graves' hyperthyroidism that later progressed to Graves' ophthalmopathy.

This clonotype was recorded at least ten times. This chain links TRBV6-1 with TRBJ2-1, with 9 bases that match TRBD1. The CDR3 sequence is 14 residues long. V was clipped by 7 bases and J by 5 bases; unmatched bases: 6. Germline V gene sequence: CDR1 MNHNS, CDR2 SASEGT. The CDR3, as DNA: TGTGCCAGCAACCCCGGGACAGGGAACAATGAGCAGTTCTTC. This sequence encodes CASNPGTGNNEQFF.

This clonotype came up many times. This sequence joins TRBV28 and TRBJ2-7; 8 bases agree with TRBD2. The germline gives CDR1 MDHEN, CDR2 SYDVKM. The CDR3 has 15 amino acids. V shed 6 bases and J 1 base; nucleotides not matched to a gene: 8. Here the CDR3 reads CASSPSGSPSYEQYF. Written as DNA, the CDR3 is TGTGCCAGCAGCCCCAGCGGGAGCCCTTCCTACGAGCAGTACTTC. Based on the CDR3 plus reference TRBV28 and TRBJ2-7, the full variable domain is DVKVTQSSRYLVKRTGEKVFLECVQDMDHENMFWYRQDPGLGLRLIYFSYDVKMKEKGDIPEGYSVSREKKERFSLILESASTNQTSMYLCASSPSGSPSYEQYFGPGTRLTVT.

The chain carries TRBV28 and TRBJ2-3; D remains unclear. CDR3 length: 13 amino acids. The V gene's germline CDR1 is MDHEN and CDR2 SYDVKM. With 3 bases removed from V and 6 bases from J, the gap between germline ends came to 10 bases. This chain's CDR3 is CASSFRTQDTQYF. The CDR3 nucleotides read TGTGCCAGCAGTTTTCGGACGCAGGATACGCAGTATTTT.

The chain combines TRBV6-2 or TRBV6-3 with TRBJ2-1; 7 bases match TRBD2. The CDR3 contains 12 residues. Trimming cost V 8 bases and J 9 bases; bases outside gene matches: 7. Germline lookup yields CDR1 MNHEY and CDR2 SVGEGT. CDR3 sequence: CASPIERGEQFF. As DNA, the CDR3 is TGTGCCAGCCCTATCGAGCGGGGTGAGCAGTTCTTC.

The J gene is TRBJ2-1, the V gene TRBV24-1; the D gene is possibly TRBD1 (5 bases). CDR3 length: 14 amino acids. Trimming left V 4 bases short and J 12 bases short, with 18 bases between. Germline CDR1 KGHDR, CDR2 SFDVKD. The CDR3 DNA reads as TGTGCCACCAGTGACCCACCGGACACTTCCGGGCAGTTCTTC. It translates to CATSDPPDTSGQFF.

This clonotype came up many times. This chain connects TRBV20-1 to TRBJ2-1; the D is unclear. CDR1 DFQATT and CDR2 SNEGSKA come from the germline V gene (reference sequence). V was trimmed by 0 bases and J by 4 bases, leaving 16 bases between them. The CDR3 runs 16 residues. The CDR3 sequence is CSARDVRYNNYNEQFF. The CDR3 DNA sequence: TGCAGTGCTAGAGATGTACGCTACAACAATTACAATGAGCAGTTCTTC.

This rearrangement joins TRBV28 to TRBJ1-3, with D unclear. Trimming shortened V by 6 bases and J by 0 bases, and 21 bases separated the two germline ends. The CDR3 sequence is 18 residues long. The germline V gene has CDR1 MDHEN and CDR2 SYDVKM. The chain's CDR3 is CASSFGRMVLSSGNTIYF. In DNA, the CDR3 is TGTGCCAGCAGCTTTGGGCGTATGGTTCTCTCCTCTGGAAACACCATATATTTT.

In this sample, this clonotype turned up many times. This chain connects TRBV28 to TRBJ2-6; no clear D gene. This CDR3 has 12 amino acids. V was pared by 2 bases and J by 6 bases, with 2 bases between. CDR1 and CDR2 from the germline V gene are MDHEN and SYDVKM. This chain's CDR3 is CASSLMANVLTF. CDR3 nucleotides: TGTGCCAGCAGTTTAATGGCCAACGTCCTGACTTTC.

The rearrangement joins TRBV6-4 to TRBJ2-3; D is possibly TRBD2 (6 bases). Trimming took 3 bases from V and 0 from J, leaving 10 bases between them. CDR1 MRHNA and CDR2 SNTAGT come from the germline V gene. The CDR3 length is 15 residues. The CDR3 spells CASSDRAGSTDTQYF. The DNA for the CDR3 is TGTGCCAGCAGTGATCGGGCGGGGAGCACAGATACGCAGTATTTT.

This clonotype was recorded at least ten times. The chain combines TRBV2 with TRBJ1-4, with a possible D match to TRBD1 (6 bases). This CDR3 spans 14 amino acids. From germline, CDR1 is SNHLY and CDR2 FYNNEI. V gave up 6 bases and J gave up 6 bases, with 14 bases separating them. CDR3 sequence (DNA): TGTGCCAGCAGGAACAGGGTCGGTGATGAAAAACTGTTTTTT. Translated: CASRNRVGDEKLFF.

The genes are TRBV6-1 and TRBJ2-1; a weak D match, TRBD2 (5 bases). The CDR3 has 15 residues. The V end was cut by 6 bases, the J end by 4 bases, with 16 bases between. CDR1 is MNHNS and CDR2 is SASEGT in the germline V gene. CDR3 protein: CASSISRAFYNEQFF. The CDR3 DNA sequence: TGTGCCAGCAGCATCTCGCGGGCCTTTTACAATGAGCAGTTCTTC.

This clonotype occurred many times. CDR3 coding DNA: TGTGCCAGCAGTCCAGGGGGACGAAATGAGCAGTTCTTC. It translates to CASSPGGRNEQFF. The chain is built from TRBV27 and TRBJ2-1; 7 bases are shared with TRBD1. Germline assignment: CDR1 MNHEY and CDR2 SMNVEV (reference sequence). There are 13 residues in the CDR3. The ends lost 5 bases at V and 7 bases at J; junction bases unmatched: 5.

A word on this clonotype: This may be a read error, as it is one base from a much larger clone. This chain joins TRBV7-9 and TRBJ1-1; no clear D. This CDR3 contains 13 residues. Germline lookup yields CDR1 SEHNR and CDR2 FQNEAQ (reference sequence). The CDR3 reads CAGSLTGYTEAFF. CDR3 sequence (DNA): TGTGCCGGCAGTTTAACGGGTTACACTGAAGCTTTCTTT. Based on the CDR3 plus reference TRBV7-9 and TRBJ1-1, the full variable domain is DTGVSQNPRHKITKRGQNVTFRCDPISEHNRLYWYRQTLGQGPEFLTYFQNEAQLEKSRLLSDRFSAERPKGSFSTLEIQRTEQGDSAMYLCAGSLTGYTEAFFGQGTRLTVV.

The chain couples TRBV28 to TRBJ1-1, with 8 nucleotides matching TRBD1. This CDR3 has 19 residues. CDR1 and CDR2 from the germline V gene are MDHEN and SYDVKM. Trimming took 1 base from V and 5 from J; bases not matched to a gene: 18. The CDR3, as DNA: TGTGCCAGCAGTTTATTTGGGCCGGGACAGGCCCCTCGGGCGACTGAAGCTTTCTTT. Amino acids: CASSLFGPGQAPRATEAFF.

Note on this clonotype: This may be a read error, as it is one base from a much larger clone. CDR3 region: CAISTPWSTEAFF. The CDR3 nucleotides read TGTGCCATCAGCACCCCTTGGAGCACTGAAGCTTTCTTT. The V gene is TRBV15, the J gene TRBJ1-1, with D hard to call. The CDR3 extends over 13 amino acids. In germline, CDR1 is LNHNV, CDR2 YYDKDF (reference sequence).

This clonotype was observed at least ten times. The chain employs TRBV5-1 and TRBJ2-4, with 8 nucleotides matching TRBD1. V lost 4 bases and J lost 2; bases outside the gene matches: 8. The CDR3 consists of 16 residues. The germline V gene has CDR1 SGHRS and CDR2 YFSETQ. The DNA for the CDR3 is TGCGCCAGCAGCACCATTTACAGGGGGTCCAAAAACATTCAGTACTTC. Amino acid sequence: CASSTIYRGSKNIQYF.

To note about this clonotype: The junction and the germline gene differ at one end; a read error may be behind it. J is TRBJ1-1 and V is TRBV6-2 or TRBV6-3, with D unclear. Germline CDR1 and CDR2: MNHEY and SVGEGT. The CDR3 sequence is 17 residues long. The CDR3 protein is CANSYSGSDAMNTEVFF. The CDR3 DNA is TGTGCCAACAGTTACTCGGGGTCAGATGCTATGAACACTGAAGTTTTCTTT.

This clonotype was found a few times. The genes are TRBV6-2 or TRBV6-3 and TRBJ2-7, with 8 bases lining up with TRBD1. With 9 bases clipped from V and 1 base from J, the junction kept 2 bases outside the gene matches. This CDR3 region has 12 residues. Germline V lookup: CDR1 MNHEY, CDR2 SVGEGT. CDR3 protein: CASDRGSYEQYF. CDR3 DNA: TGTGCCAGTGACAGGGGTTCCTACGAGCAGTACTTC.

There are many counts of this clonotype. The chain is built from TRBV3-1 and TRBJ2-1, with D unresolved. Looked up from germline, CDR1 is LGHDT and CDR2 is YNNKEL (reference sequence). The CDR3 runs to 15 residues. V lost 3 bases and J 6 bases, leaving 15 bases between the germline ends. The CDR3 protein is CASSQLGLVSNEQFF. The CDR3 DNA follows: TGTGCCAGCAGCCAGCTAGGTCTAGTTAGCAATGAGCAGTTCTTC.

This clonotype was counted many times. V usage is TRBV20-1 and J usage is TRBJ2-3; 13 nucleotides match TRBD2. The length of the CDR3 is 19 residues. V was clipped by 3 bases and J by 4 bases; unmatched bases: 16. The germline gives CDR1 DFQATT, CDR2 SNEGSKA (reference sequence). CDR3 amino acids: CSARTLGTSGTSTSDTQYF. The CDR3 nucleotides read TGCAGTGCTAGGACATTGGGGACTAGCGGGACCTCCACATCAGATACGCAGTATTTT.

This clonotype has only a few counts. The CDR3 DNA is TGTGCCAGCAGCCAAGAATCGTCTGGGACGGCGCAGTACTTC. Its protein product is CASSQESSGTAQYF. The V call is TRBV14, the J call TRBJ2-7, with D perhaps matching TRBD1 or TRBD2 (5 bases each). V lost 0 bases and J lost 9, with 15 bases in between. The CDR3 is 14 amino acids. CDR1 is SGHDN, CDR2 FVKESK, per germline. Full variable domain (remainder filled in from reference TRBV14 and TRBJ2-7): EAGVTQFPSHSVIEKGQTVTLRCDPISGHDNLYWYRRVMGKEIKFLLHFVKESKQDESGMPNNRFLAERTGGTYSTLKVQPAELEDSGVYFCASSQESSGTAQYFGPGTRLTVT.

The chain links TRBV5-6 to TRBJ2-7, with D hard to call. The V end was cut by 0 bases, the J end by 3 bases, with 16 bases between. CDR1 is SGHDT, CDR2 YYEEEE, per germline. The CDR3 contains 16 residues. CDR3 in DNA: TGTGCCAGCAGCTTGGGGCCCCCCCGCCCAGACTACGAGCAGTACTTC. Protein sequence: CASSLGPPRPDYEQYF.

This clonotype was observed at least ten times. This chain links TRBV28 with TRBJ2-3; tentative D call: TRBD1 (6 bases). This CDR3 contains 13 residues. The V end was cut by 6 bases, the J end by 0 bases, with 7 bases between. Germline values: CDR1 MDHEN, CDR2 SYDVKM. The CDR3, as DNA: TGTGCCAGCAGGCAGGGGAGCACAGATACGCAGTATTTT. It yields the protein CASRQGSTDTQYF.

The sample holds many counts of this clonotype. V and J are TRBV7-3 and TRBJ1-2, with a weak D call TRBD1 (6 bases). CDR3 length: 14 residues. Germline V gene data show CDR1 as SGHTA and CDR2 as FQGTGA. Trimming removed 10 bases at V and 0 bases at J, with 15 bases between. CDR3 protein: CATLQRGSNYGYTF. The CDR3 DNA follows: TGTGCCACCCTACAGAGGGGGTCTAACTATGGCTACACCTTC.

This clonotype has just a few counts. This chain uses TRBV9 with TRBJ2-3; D perhaps matches TRBD1 (5 bases). CDR1 SGDLS and CDR2 YYNGEE come from the germline V gene. Trimming shortened V by 3 bases and J by 1 base, and 9 bases separated the two germline ends. This CDR3 contains 14 residues. In nucleotides, the CDR3 is TGTGCCAGCAGCGAGGCACAGGGCACAGATACGCAGTATTTT. As protein: CASSEAQGTDTQYF.

This clonotype was counted at least ten times. This rearrangement joins TRBV12-3 or TRBV12-4 to TRBJ1-5, with D possibly matching TRBD1 (5 bases). V was clipped by 0 bases and J by 0 bases, with 12 bases between them. This CDR3 contains 17 residues. The CDR3: CASSLAIGAASNQPQHF. CDR3 coding DNA: TGTGCCAGCAGTTTAGCGATTGGGGCGGCTAGCAATCAGCCCCAGCATTTT.

This clonotype was recorded many times. The rearrangement uses TRBV3-1 and TRBJ1-1, with D perhaps matching TRBD1 (6 bases). V lost 5 bases, J lost 0 bases, and 10 bases lay in between. CDR3 length equals 14 residues. In germline, CDR1 is LGHDT, CDR2 YNNKEL (reference sequence). CDR3 sequence: CASSFEGVNTEAFF. CDR3 nucleotides: TGTGCCAGCAGCTTCGAGGGGGTGAACACTGAAGCTTTCTTT.

This clonotype was found many times. The chain employs TRBV3-1 and TRBJ2-1; tentative D call: TRBD1 (6 bases). This CDR3 contains 14 residues. Germline V gives CDR1 LGHDT, CDR2 YNNKEL (reference sequence). The V gene lost 0 bases and the J gene lost 15 bases, with 18 bases spanning the gap. The CDR3: CASSQDRDKVGRFF. The DNA for the CDR3 is TGTGCCAGCAGCCAAGATCGGGACAAGGTAGGGCGGTTCTTC.

In this sample, this clonotype turned up many times. This chain links TRBV12-3 or TRBV12-4 with TRBJ1-6; D ambiguous. This CDR3 is built from 16 residues. Trimming removed 1 base at V and 0 bases at J, with 7 bases between. The CDR3 loop is CASSLVHHSYNSPLHF. CDR3 in DNA: TGTGCCAGCAGTTTAGTCCACCACTCCTATAATTCACCCCTCCACTTT.

This clonotype was recorded a few times. The chain joins TRBV19 to TRBJ1-2; a possible D gene is TRBD1 (5 bases). The CDR3 is 17 amino acids. Trimming stripped 7 bases from V and 4 bases from J, with 25 bases between. The germline CDR1 and CDR2 sequences are LNHDA and SQIVND (reference sequence). The CDR3 reads CASKSGTTLKTSYGYTF. In DNA, the CDR3 is TGTGCCAGTAAGTCAGGGACCACTTTGAAGACCAGCTATGGCTACACCTTC.

V and J are TRBV12-3 or TRBV12-4 and TRBJ1-6, with 7 nucleotides matching TRBD1. The CDR3 spans 16 residues. V dropped 7 bases and J dropped 0; count of bases not matched to a gene: 6. CDR3: CASTRDSRSYNSPLHF. The CDR3 coding sequence is TGTGCCAGCACTCGGGACAGCCGCTCCTATAATTCACCCCTCCACTTT.

This rearrangement joins TRBV6-1 to TRBJ2-3; TRBD2 matches 16 bases. The CDR3 sequence is 18 residues long. Germline V gene lookup returns CDR1 MNHNS and CDR2 SASEGT. With V trimmed by 3 bases and J by 4 bases, 7 bases remained unmatched. CDR3 protein: CASSDPGLAGGRADTQYF. Here the CDR3 DNA reads TGTGCCAGCAGTGACCCGGGACTAGCGGGAGGGCGCGCAGATACGCAGTATTTT.